Each of the 7 T cell receptor beta chains below was sequenced from the same sample in a study of T cell changes during pregnancy in multiple sclerosis. TCRdb keeps only in-frame clones here, not all; method: immunoSEQ multiplex PCR. The repertoire consists of tens of thousands of clones, with roughly 89% occurring once and the leading ten covering less than 2%. The specimen was peripheral blood, collected in the second trimester of pregnancy. These receptors came from a female donor with multiple sclerosis, enrolled in a pregnancy study.

In nucleotides, the CDR3 is TGTGCCAGCAGCGCCTTAATATACACTGAAGCTTTCTTT. The encoded protein is CASSALIYTEAFF. J is TRBJ1-1 and V is TRBV9; D remains ambiguous. This CDR3 contains 13 residues. V dropped 3 bases and J dropped 3 bases, with 9 bases sitting between them. CDR1 and CDR2 from the germline V gene are SGDLS and YYNGEE.

The chain has TRBV7-8 and TRBJ2-3, with D uncertain. The V gene lost 3 bases and the J gene lost 2 bases, with 6 bases spanning the gap. This CDR3 is 13 amino acids long. Germline CDR1 reads SGHVS; CDR2 reads FQNEAQ. Written as DNA, the CDR3 is TGTGCCAGCAGCTTGGGCCTCACAGATACGCAGTATTTT. It yields the protein CASSLGLTDTQYF.

This clone was seen only a few times. The chain is built from TRBV15 and TRBJ1-1; D uncertain. Between the trimmed V and J ends, which lost 1 base and 7 bases, there was a span of 10 bases. This CDR3 has 13 residues. Per germline, CDR1 LNHNV and CDR2 YYDKDF (reference sequence). This CDR3 reads CATSRANTHEAFF. CDR3 nucleotide sequence: TGTGCCACCAGCAGAGCCAACACCCATGAAGCTTTCTTT.

This clone was seen once. This chain joins TRBV7-9 and TRBJ2-7; the match to TRBD1 covers 9 bases. The CDR3 runs to 14 residues. Germline CDR1 SEHNR, CDR2 FQNEAQ (reference sequence). J was trimmed by 3 bases and V by 4 bases; bases with no gene match: 4. CDR3 sequence: CASSWGTGYYEQYF. The CDR3 nucleotides read TGTGCCAGCAGCTGGGGGACAGGGTACTACGAGCAGTACTTC.

V is TRBV7-2 and J is TRBJ1-1, with TRBD1 identical over 7 bases. The CDR3 spans 13 residues. CDR1 is SGHTA, CDR2 FQGNSA, per germline. After removal of 7 bases from V and 4 bases from J, the junction contained 6 bases not matched to a gene. The DNA of the CDR3 is TGTGCCAGCATGACAGGGATAGGCACTGAAGCTTTCTTT. As protein: CASMTGIGTEAFF.

The count of this clone is one. This rearrangement joins TRBV11-2 to TRBJ2-7; D is ambiguous. Germline V gives CDR1 SGHAT, CDR2 FQNNGV. The CDR3 has 13 amino acids. The V end lost 1 base, the J end lost 2 bases, and 6 bases lay between the germline ends. CDR3 region: CASSLGAAYEQYF. The DNA of the CDR3 is TGTGCCAGCAGCTTAGGGGCAGCCTACGAGCAGTACTTC.

The chain links TRBV5-4 to TRBJ2-1, with a weak D call TRBD1 (5 bases). V dropped 0 bases and J dropped 0 bases, with 19 bases sitting between them. This CDR3 is 19 amino acids long. Per germline, CDR1 SGHNT and CDR2 YYREEE (reference sequence). The CDR3 region is CASSLVVARASSSYNEQFF. DNA of the CDR3: TGTGCCAGCAGCTTGGTTGTAGCCAGGGCGTCCAGCTCCTACAATGAGCAGTTCTTC. Variable domain in full (rest from reference TRBV5-4 and TRBJ2-1): ETGVTQSPTHLIKTRGQQVTLRCSSQSGHNTVSWYQQALGQGPQFIFQYYREEENGRGNFPPRFSGLQFPNYSSELNVNALELDDSALYLCASSLVVARASSSYNEQFFGPGTRLTVL.